The next 5 T cell receptor beta chains were all read from a single sample in a study of T cells in Graves' hyperthyroidism and ophthalmopathy. TCR beta CDR3 region amplification was performed from RNA transcripts. First-round RT-PCR with HTBI primers amplified the TCR CDR3 region. TCRdb recomputed calls from the multiplex PCR reads with MiXCR, one row per CDR3 protein. The sample records over 350,000 distinct CDR3 sequences, over 12% being singletons. The source material was blood. The receptors come from a man aged 18 to 35 with Graves' ophthalmopathy.

This clonotype showed up many times. The rearrangement links TRBV4-1 to TRBJ2-3, with D perhaps TRBD1 or TRBD2 (5 bases each). The ends were cut back, 1 base at V and 1 base at J, with 9 bases in the middle. CDR1 and CDR2 (germline): MGHRA, YSYEKL. The CDR3 contains 15 residues. CDR3 protein: CASSQVGVGTDTQYF. DNA for the CDR3: TGCGCCAGCAGCCAAGTGGGGGTCGGCACAGATACGCAGTATTTT.

This clonotype appeared many times. The chain has TRBV5-5 and TRBJ1-5, with D hard to call. V lost 4 bases and J 4 bases, leaving 12 bases between the germline ends. The CDR3 is 14 amino acids. Germline V gene data show CDR1 as SGHKS and CDR2 as YYEKEE (reference sequence). The CDR3 is CASSLPGGNQPQHF. The CDR3 DNA is TGTGCCAGCAGCCTCCCCGGAGGGAATCAGCCCCAGCATTTT.

This clonotype was observed a few times. The rearrangement joins TRBV4-1 to TRBJ2-6; no firm D call. The CDR3 runs 14 residues. CDR1 is MGHRA, CDR2 YSYEKL, per germline. The V end was cut by 7 bases, the J end by 2 bases, with 9 bases between. The CDR3 DNA sequence: TGCGCCAGCACCGACGGACCTGGGGCCAACGTCCTGACTTTC. This gives the protein CASTDGPGANVLTF.

This chain uses TRBV6-1 with TRBJ2-1, with 14 bases matching TRBD2. Germline loops: CDR1 MNHNS, CDR2 SASEGT. The CDR3 covers 15 residues. The J segment lost 10 bases and the V segment lost 6 bases, leaving 8 bases of the junction unmatched. CDR3 DNA: TGTGCCAGCAGAAGACTAGCGGGGGGGGTGGTGGAGCAGTTCTTC. Its translation is CASRRLAGGVVEQFF.

This clonotype has at least ten counts. V usage is TRBV11-2 and J usage is TRBJ1-1, with 7 nucleotides matching TRBD1. Germline V gene lookup returns CDR1 SGHAT and CDR2 FQNNGV. The trim removed 1 base at V and 5 bases at J, leaving 7 bases unmatched. The CDR3 length is 15 residues. This CDR3 reads CASSLAPGGFTEAFF. CDR3 nucleotides: TGTGCCAGCAGCTTAGCCCCAGGGGGGTTTACTGAAGCTTTCTTT.